This T cell receptor (beta chain) was sequenced in a study of identical twins. Broader study findings: Partly confounded zero-insertion analyses could result from invariant MAIT and iNKT cells. Memory repertoires lacked the insertion deficit that abundant cord blood beta clonotypes showed.

Germline CDR1 is SGHDT and CDR2 is YYEEEE. CDR3 length: 15 amino acids. The V and J ends lost 4 bases and 6 bases respectively, with 20 bases between them. Everyone who donated was a healthy Caucasian. Unique molecular identifiers were present on the cDNA, which also gained a universal primer site by template switching. TCRdb called the 5' RACE reads again in MiXCR, with one record for every CDR3 protein. The sample includes around 300,000 distinct CDR3 sequences, 6.5% to 9.5% of them seen just once. In regard to this clonotype: Its cognate antigen is unknown.

The same sample was also used in a study of yellow fever vaccine responses in identical twins.

The clonotype comes from a woman between 18 and 29 years old in good health. The rearrangement links TRBV5-6 to TRBJ2-7, with unresolved D. The sample consisted of memory (CD45RO+) T cells sorted from blood. The CDR3 nucleotides are TGTGCCAGCAGCCCTCTAAGGTTGCGCGTTGGCGAGCAGTACTTC. Residues: CASSPLRLRVGEQYF. Based on the CDR3 plus reference TRBV5-6 and TRBJ2-7, the full variable domain is DAGVTQSPTHLIKTRGQQVTLRCSPKSGHDTVSWYQQALGQGPQFIFQYYEEEERQRGNFPDRFSGHQFPNYSSELNVNALLLGDSALYLCASSPLRLRVGEQYFGPGTRLTVT.